This T cell receptor (beta chain) is drawn from a study of blood T cell repertoires in COVID-19. Study-level information: T cells, B-cell-depleted T cells, or PBMCs provided the cDNA or gDNA that served as material.

This CDR3 has 15 residues. V was pared by 0 bases and J by 3 bases, with 13 bases between. The V gene's germline CDR1 is SGHRS and CDR2 YFSETQ. Authors' methods: Estimated nucleated cell counts came from reference gene primer amplification. Sequenced by immunoSEQ multiplex PCR; TCRdb stores in-frame clones only, minus some. That table gives V, J and clone size, and the DNA gave D and trimming. This repertoire shows hundreds of thousands of clones, 75% to 90% found once; its top ten account for about 2%. No more than 2 weeks before study entry, exposed participants had met a case of COVID-19. The sample consisted of PBMCs or T cells enriched from blood (not recorded which). This rearrangement joins TRBV5-1 to TRBJ2-7, with D unresolved. This TCR came from a woman younger than 45 who had been exposed to COVID-19. The CDR3 DNA sequence: TGCGCCAGCAGCTTGGTACATGGTTCTGACTACGAGCAGTACTTC. Translated: CASSLVHGSDYEQYF.